These 7 T cell receptor beta chains originate from one sample sequenced in a study of blood T cell repertoires in COVID-19. The method was immunoSEQ multiplex PCR; TCRdb's version includes in-frame clones alone and lacks a portion of them. Of roughly 290,000 clones listed, around 86% are singletons. The sample taken for sequencing was peripheral blood. The origin of the receptors is a woman aged 25-40 years who had recovered from COVID-19.

This clone was picked up a small number of times. The rearrangement uses TRBV4-2 and TRBJ2-2; 7 bases map to TRBD2. Germline CDR1 reads LGHNA; CDR2 reads YNFKEQ. J lost 8 bases, V lost 6 bases, and 9 bases had no gene match. This CDR3 contains 14 residues. For the CDR3, the DNA is TGTGCCAGCAGTCAGGACGCGGGGGAAGGGGAGCTGTTTTTT. This encodes CASSQDAGEGELFF.

Comment on this clone: In the same sample, other DNA sequences code for this CDR3. The V call is TRBV9, the J call TRBJ1-1, with D unclear. V shed 4 bases and J shed 1 base, with 8 bases lying between them. The CDR3 extends over 13 amino acids. Per the germline V gene, CDR1 is SGDLS and CDR2 is YYNGEE. The chain's CDR3 is CASSPRQNTEAFF. DNA for the CDR3: TGTGCCAGCAGCCCCCGACAGAACACTGAAGCTTTCTTT.

J is TRBJ1-1 and V is TRBV3-1 (or the pseudogene TRBV3-2), with no clear D. Germline assignment: CDR1 LGHDT and CDR2 YNNKEL (reference sequence). The CDR3 has 13 residues. The V end lost 1 base, the J end lost 3 bases, and 6 bases lay between the germline ends. The CDR3 DNA reads TGTGCCAGCAGCCAAGTGGAGCACACTGAAGCTTTCTTT. Protein sequence: CASSQVEHTEAFF.

V usage is TRBV5-1 and J usage is TRBJ1-1, with a possible D match to TRBD1 (6 bases). The V end lost 4 bases, the J end lost 0 bases, and 13 bases lay between the germline ends. CDR1 is SGHRS and CDR2 is YFSETQ in the germline V gene. The CDR3 is made up of 15 amino acids. CDR3 sequence reads: CASSPGGGVNTEAFF. CDR3 bases: TGCGCCAGCAGCCCTGGGGGGGGCGTGAACACTGAAGCTTTCTTT.

The rearrangement links TRBV19 to TRBJ1-1; a weak D match, TRBD1 (5 bases). The V gene's germline CDR1 is LNHDA and CDR2 SQIVND (reference sequence). The V and J ends lost 5 bases and 2 bases respectively, with 12 bases between them. There are 14 residues in the CDR3. The CDR3 loop is CASSFQGLNTEAFF. As DNA, the CDR3 is TGTGCCAGTAGTTTCCAGGGACTTAACACTGAAGCTTTCTTT.

This clone has just one count. The gene calls are TRBV5-1 and TRBJ1-1; TRBD1 might be the D (5 bases). V lost 4 bases, J lost 6 bases, and 13 bases lay in between. CDR1 and CDR2 (germline): SGHRS, YFSETQ. This CDR3 comprises 13 residues. The DNA for the CDR3 is TGCGCCAGCAGCGACAGATTAAGTGCTGAAGCTTTCTTT. Translating gives CASSDRLSAEAFF.

In this sample, this clone turned up many times. The chain links TRBV10-1 to TRBJ1-6; D remains ambiguous. The ends were cut back, 4 bases at V and 10 bases at J, with 14 bases in the middle. Germline V CDR1 and CDR2: WNHNN, SYGVQD (reference sequence). This CDR3 comprises 14 residues. This CDR3 reads CASSVGYSGSPLHF. The DNA of the CDR3 is TGCGCCAGCAGTGTGGGGTACTCGGGATCACCCCTCCACTTT.